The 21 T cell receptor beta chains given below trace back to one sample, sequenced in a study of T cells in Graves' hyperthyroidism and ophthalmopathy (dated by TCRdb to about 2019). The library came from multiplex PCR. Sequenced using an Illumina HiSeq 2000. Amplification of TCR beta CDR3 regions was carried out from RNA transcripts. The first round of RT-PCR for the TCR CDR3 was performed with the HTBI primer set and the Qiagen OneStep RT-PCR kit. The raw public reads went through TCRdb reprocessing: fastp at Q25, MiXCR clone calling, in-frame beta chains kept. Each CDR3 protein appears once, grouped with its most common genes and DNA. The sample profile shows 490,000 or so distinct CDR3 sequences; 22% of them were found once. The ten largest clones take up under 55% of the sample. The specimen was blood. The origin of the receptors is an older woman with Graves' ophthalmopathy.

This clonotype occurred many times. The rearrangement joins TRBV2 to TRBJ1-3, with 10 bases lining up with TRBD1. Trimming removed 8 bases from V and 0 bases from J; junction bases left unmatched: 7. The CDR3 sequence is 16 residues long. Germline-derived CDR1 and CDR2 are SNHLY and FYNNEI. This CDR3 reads CASSRQGATSGNTIYF. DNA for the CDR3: TGTGCCAGCTCCCGACAGGGGGCAACCTCTGGAAACACCATATATTTT.

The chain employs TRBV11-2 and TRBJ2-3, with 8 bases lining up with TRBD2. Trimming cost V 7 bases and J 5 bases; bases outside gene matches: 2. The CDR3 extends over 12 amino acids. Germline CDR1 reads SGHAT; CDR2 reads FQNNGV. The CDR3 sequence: CASTLAGDTQYF. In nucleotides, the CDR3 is TGTGCCAGCACCCTAGCGGGAGATACGCAGTATTTT.

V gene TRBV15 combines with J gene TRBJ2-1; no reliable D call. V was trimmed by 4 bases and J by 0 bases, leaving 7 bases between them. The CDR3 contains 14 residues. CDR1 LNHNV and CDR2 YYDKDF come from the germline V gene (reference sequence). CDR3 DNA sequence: TGTGCCACCAGCAAGGGTAGCTCCTACAATGAGCAGTTCTTC. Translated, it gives CATSKGSSYNEQFF.

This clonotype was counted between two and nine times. The CDR3 reads CSAIGLAILYNEQFF. DNA of the CDR3: TGCAGTGCTATTGGACTAGCCATTCTCTACAATGAGCAGTTCTTC. The J gene is TRBJ2-1, the V gene TRBV20-1, with 8 bases that match TRBD2. The CDR3 totals 15 residues. After removal of 4 bases from V and 3 bases from J, the junction contained 8 bases not matched to a gene. CDR1 DFQATT and CDR2 SNEGSKA come from the germline V gene (reference sequence).

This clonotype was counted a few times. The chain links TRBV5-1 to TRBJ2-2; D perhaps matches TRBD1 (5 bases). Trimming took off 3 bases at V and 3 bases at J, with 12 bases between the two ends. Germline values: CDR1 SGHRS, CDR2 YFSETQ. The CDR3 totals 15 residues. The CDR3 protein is CASSSQGLDTGELFF. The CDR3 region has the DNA TGCGCCAGCAGCTCGCAGGGTCTGGACACCGGGGAGCTGTTTTTT.

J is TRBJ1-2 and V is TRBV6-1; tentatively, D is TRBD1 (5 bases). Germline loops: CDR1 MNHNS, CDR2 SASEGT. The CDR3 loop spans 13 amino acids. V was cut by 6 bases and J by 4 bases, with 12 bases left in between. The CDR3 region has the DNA TGTGCCAGCAGCGACAGTTTGGTCTATGGCTACACCTTC. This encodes CASSDSLVYGYTF.

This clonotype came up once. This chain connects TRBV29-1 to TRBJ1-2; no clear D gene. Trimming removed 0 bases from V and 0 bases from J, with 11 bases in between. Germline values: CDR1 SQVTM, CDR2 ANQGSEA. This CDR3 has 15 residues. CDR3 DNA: TGCAGCGTTGAAGATCAGGAAGATACTAACTATGGCTACACCTTC. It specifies CSVEDQEDTNYGYTF.

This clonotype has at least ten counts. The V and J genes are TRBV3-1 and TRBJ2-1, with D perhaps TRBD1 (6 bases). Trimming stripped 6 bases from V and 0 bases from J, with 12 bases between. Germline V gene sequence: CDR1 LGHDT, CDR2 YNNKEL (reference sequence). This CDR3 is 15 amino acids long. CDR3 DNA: TGTGCCAGCAGTCCCCAGGGGAGCTCCTACAATGAGCAGTTCTTC. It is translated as CASSPQGSSYNEQFF.

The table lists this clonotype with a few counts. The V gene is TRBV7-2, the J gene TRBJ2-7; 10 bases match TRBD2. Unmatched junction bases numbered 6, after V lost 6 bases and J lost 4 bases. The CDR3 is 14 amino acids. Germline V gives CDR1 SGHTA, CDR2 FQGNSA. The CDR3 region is CASRKGTSAYEQYF. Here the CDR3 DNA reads TGTGCCAGCAGGAAAGGGACTAGCGCGTACGAGCAGTACTTC.

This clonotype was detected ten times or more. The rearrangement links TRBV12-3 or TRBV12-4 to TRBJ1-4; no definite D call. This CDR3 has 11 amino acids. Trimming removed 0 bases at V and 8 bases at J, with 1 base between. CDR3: CASSLAEKLFF. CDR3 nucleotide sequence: TGTGCCAGCAGTTTAGCGGAAAAACTGTTTTTT.

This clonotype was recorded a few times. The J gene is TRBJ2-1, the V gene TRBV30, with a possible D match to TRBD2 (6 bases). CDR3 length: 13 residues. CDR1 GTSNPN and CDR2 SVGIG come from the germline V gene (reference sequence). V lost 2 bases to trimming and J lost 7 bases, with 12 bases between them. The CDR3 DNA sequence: TGTGCCTGGAGTCGGGACTCCAAAAATGAGCAGTTCTTC. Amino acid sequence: CAWSRDSKNEQFF.

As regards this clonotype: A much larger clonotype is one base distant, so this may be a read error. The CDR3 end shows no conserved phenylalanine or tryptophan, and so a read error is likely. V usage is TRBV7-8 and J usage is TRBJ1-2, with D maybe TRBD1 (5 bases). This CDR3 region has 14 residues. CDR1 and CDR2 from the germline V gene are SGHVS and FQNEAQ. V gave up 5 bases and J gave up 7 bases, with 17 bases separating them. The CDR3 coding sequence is TGTGCCAGCAGCCCGCTCAGGGCTCGAGGTGGCTACACCCTC. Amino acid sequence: CASSPLRARGGYTL.

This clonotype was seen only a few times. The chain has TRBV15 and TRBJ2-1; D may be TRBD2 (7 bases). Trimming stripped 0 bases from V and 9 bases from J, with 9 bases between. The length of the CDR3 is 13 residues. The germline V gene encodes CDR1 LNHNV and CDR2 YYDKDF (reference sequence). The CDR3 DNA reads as TGTGCCACCAGCAGAGATAGGGGGGGTGAGCAGTTCTTC. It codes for CATSRDRGGEQFF.

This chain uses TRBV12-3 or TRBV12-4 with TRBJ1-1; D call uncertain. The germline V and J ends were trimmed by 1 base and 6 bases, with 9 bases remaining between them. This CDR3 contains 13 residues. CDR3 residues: CASSLEAGAEAFF. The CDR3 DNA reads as TGTGCCAGCAGTTTAGAGGCCGGGGCTGAAGCTTTCTTT.

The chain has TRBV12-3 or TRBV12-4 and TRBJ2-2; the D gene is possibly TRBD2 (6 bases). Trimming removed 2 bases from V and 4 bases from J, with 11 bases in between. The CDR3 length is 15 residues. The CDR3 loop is CASSLPGSITGELFF. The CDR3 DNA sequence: TGTGCCAGCAGTTTACCCGGGAGCATCACCGGGGAGCTGTTTTTT.

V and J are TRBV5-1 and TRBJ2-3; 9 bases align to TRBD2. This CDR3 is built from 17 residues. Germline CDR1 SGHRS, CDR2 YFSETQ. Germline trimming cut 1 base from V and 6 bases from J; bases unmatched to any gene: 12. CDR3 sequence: CASSLMASGIGGDTQYF. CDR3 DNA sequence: TGCGCCAGCAGCTTGATGGCTAGCGGGATCGGAGGGGATACGCAGTATTTT.

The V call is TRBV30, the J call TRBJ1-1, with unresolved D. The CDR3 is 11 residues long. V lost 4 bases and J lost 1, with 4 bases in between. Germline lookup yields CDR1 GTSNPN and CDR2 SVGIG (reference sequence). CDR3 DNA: TGTGCCTGGACGCGGAACACTGAAGCTTTCTTT. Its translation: CAWTRNTEAFF.

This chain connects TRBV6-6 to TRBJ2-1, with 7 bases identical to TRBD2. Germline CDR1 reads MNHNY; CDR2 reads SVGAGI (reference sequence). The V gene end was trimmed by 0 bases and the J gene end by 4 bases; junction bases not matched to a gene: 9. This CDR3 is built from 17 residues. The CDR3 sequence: CASSYSSPSGKYNEQFF. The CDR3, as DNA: TGTGCCAGCAGTTACTCGTCCCCCAGCGGGAAATACAATGAGCAGTTCTTC.

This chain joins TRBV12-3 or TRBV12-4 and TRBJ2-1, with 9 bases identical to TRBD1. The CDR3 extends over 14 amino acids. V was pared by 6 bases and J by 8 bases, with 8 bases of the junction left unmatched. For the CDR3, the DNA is TGTGCCAGCAGACCCGGGACAGGGCGGCATGAGCAGTTCTTC. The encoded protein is CASRPGTGRHEQFF.

The CDR3 is CASSPGSAVEAFF. The CDR3 coding sequence is TGTGCCAGCAGCCCAGGGTCTGCCGTGGAGGCTTTCTTT. The rearrangement uses TRBV9 and TRBJ1-1, with D perhaps matching TRBD1 (5 bases). V was pared by 4 bases and J by 11 bases, with 18 bases between. This CDR3 comprises 13 residues. Germline lookup yields CDR1 SGDLS and CDR2 YYNGEE.

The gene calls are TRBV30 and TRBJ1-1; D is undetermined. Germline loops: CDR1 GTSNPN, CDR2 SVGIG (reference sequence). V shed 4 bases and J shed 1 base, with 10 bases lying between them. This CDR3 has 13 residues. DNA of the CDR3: TGTGCCTGGATCCCCATGGGGAACACTGAAGCTTTCTTT. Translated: CAWIPMGNTEAFF.